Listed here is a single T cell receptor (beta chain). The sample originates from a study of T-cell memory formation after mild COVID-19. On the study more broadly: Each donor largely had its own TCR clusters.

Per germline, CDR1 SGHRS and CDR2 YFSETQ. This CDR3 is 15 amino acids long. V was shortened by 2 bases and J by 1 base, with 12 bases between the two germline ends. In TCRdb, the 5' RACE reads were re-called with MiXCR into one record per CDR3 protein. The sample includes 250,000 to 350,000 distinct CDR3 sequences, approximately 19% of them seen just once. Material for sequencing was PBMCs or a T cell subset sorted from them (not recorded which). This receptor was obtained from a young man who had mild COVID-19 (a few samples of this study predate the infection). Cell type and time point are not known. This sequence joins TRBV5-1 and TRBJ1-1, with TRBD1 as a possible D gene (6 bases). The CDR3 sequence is CASSFYGGANTEAFF. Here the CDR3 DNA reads TGCGCCAGCAGCTTTTACGGGGGCGCGAACACTGAAGCTTTCTTT. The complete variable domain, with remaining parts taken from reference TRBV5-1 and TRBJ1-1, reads KAGVTQTPRYLIKTRGQQVTLSCSPISGHRSVSWYQQTPGQGLQFLFEYFSETQRNKGNFPGRFSGRQFSNSRSEMNVSTLELGDSALYLCASSFYGGANTEAFFGQGTRLTVV.